The clone carrying this T cell receptor (beta chain) was seen only a few times. Its specificity is unknown. MiXCR, run by TCRdb on the RT-PCR reads, gives a single entry per CDR3 protein. Of about 540,000 distinct CDR3 sequences in the sample, approximately 20% were seen once. This entry is derived from a study of response to subunit inactivated influenza vaccine. Overall study results and limits: With each seasonal influenza vaccination, the authors suggested, few new T cells are recruited.

Germline V lookup: CDR1 ENHRY, CDR2 SYGVKD. The CDR3 has 15 residues. With V trimmed by 6 bases and J by 3 bases, 6 bases remained unmatched. The same sample was also studied in work on T cells expressing NK-cell markers. That report adds: A 5'RACE template switching approach incorporating UMIs was used to make TCR beta cDNA. Serological testing identified seven of the eight sequenced donors as HCMV-seropositive and one as seronegative. Dominant NKG2C+ clonotypes accounted for 1.0-7.0% of CD8+ T cells in about six donors.

The chain joins TRBV10-3 to TRBJ2-4; 9 bases fit TRBD1. The sample was CD4+ T cells sorted from PBMCs, taken 11 to 12 days after vaccination. The source of this sequence is a man aged 45 to 65 who received an inactivated influenza vaccine. The CDR3 sequence: CAISEDRGDKNIQYF. The CDR3 nucleotides are TGTGCCATCAGCGAGGACAGGGGTGACAAAAACATTCAGTACTTC.